The rows below give T cell receptor beta chains drawn from one sample of a study of cytomegalovirus exposure and HLA in healthy donors. Clones were sequenced by immunoSEQ multiplex PCR, and TCRdb holds only the in-frame ones, with some missing. The data hold 100,000 to 150,000 clones, with over 70% observed a single time. The sequenced sample consisted of PBMCs. The source is a woman in her fifties or sixties in good health and CMV-seronegative. Both conserved end residues are part of each CDR3. The order of the fields is V gene, J gene, CDR3 protein.

TRBV7-6	TRBJ2-3	CASSLALAGSGTDTQYF
TRBV7-6	TRBJ1-6	CASSHETGVGSPLHF
TRBV10-3	TRBJ1-1	CAISDPRQGHTEAFF
TRBV19	TRBJ1-3	CASSIAGTASGNTIYF
TRBV4-3	TRBJ2-7	CASSQGVAGYYEQYF
TRBV27	TRBJ2-2	CASSLSPGQGIPGELFF
TRBV9	TRBJ2-5	CASSVDGSGIETQYF
TRBV11-3	TRBJ2-1	CASSFSGTRNEQFF
TRBV30	TRBJ1-4	CAWSARDPREKLFF
TRBV13	TRBJ2-7	CASSPQGLRQQYF
TRBV2	TRBJ1-1	CASRYAGQGYTEAFF
TRBV18	TRBJ1-5	CASSPDRFAEYSNQPQHF
TRBV5-1	TRBJ2-2	CASSLDGLNTGELFF
TRBV5-6	TRBJ2-5	CASSPRAGAGETQYF
TRBV27	TRBJ2-7	CASSPGQGYEQYF
TRBV28	TRBJ1-5	CASSLPAANQPQHF
TRBV5-8	TRBJ2-3	CASSPTGTRTDTQYF
TRBV18	TRBJ2-2	CASSPISGTGELFF
TRBV2	TRBJ2-1	CASSGPGQGAYEQFF
TRBV21-1	TRBJ2-7	CASSNPERDSREQYF
TRBV5-1	TRBJ1-1	CASSPGTNTEAFF
TRBV18	TRBJ1-1	CASSQGGGLNTEAFF
TRBV27	TRBJ2-5	CASSFRQGETQYF
TRBV11-2	TRBJ2-5	CASSFSPSRDYQETQYF
TRBV4-1	TRBJ2-7	CASSPIPMRLAGGYEQYF
TRBV9	TRBJ1-3	CASSGQGLSGNTIYF
TRBV6-6	TRBJ1-4	CASSPRTGDGEKLFF
TRBV4-3	TRBJ2-7	CASSQERTGTYEQYF